Given below is one TCR beta chain in context. The antigen is unknown. This entry comes from a study of T cell responses to AZD1222 COVID-19 vaccine. Regarding the study as a whole: Researchers took repertoire samples only after the peak T cell response had come. The study found Spike-specific TCR breadth and depth rose after two AZD1222 doses.

Libraries were prepared by immunoSEQ multiplex PCR; TCRdb keeps only in-frame clonotypes and omits some of them. The sample yields about 78,000 clones, 90% seen once. Combined were second doses at about 4 or about 12 weeks. The sample was peripheral blood, taken 28 days after the second AZD1222 dose. This receptor was identified in an adult who received the AZD1222 COVID-19 vaccine.

Here the CDR3 DNA reads TGCGCCAGCAGCCAAGATTTGGGAGGACGCCGGGGGGGAGATACGCAGTATTTT. Translating it yields CASSQDLGGRRGGDTQYF. The V call is TRBV4-1, the J call TRBJ2-3; TRBD2 aligns across 8 bases. This CDR3 has 18 residues. Germline V gives CDR1 MGHRA, CDR2 YSYEKL. Trimming cost V 0 bases and J 5 bases; bases outside gene matches: 13.